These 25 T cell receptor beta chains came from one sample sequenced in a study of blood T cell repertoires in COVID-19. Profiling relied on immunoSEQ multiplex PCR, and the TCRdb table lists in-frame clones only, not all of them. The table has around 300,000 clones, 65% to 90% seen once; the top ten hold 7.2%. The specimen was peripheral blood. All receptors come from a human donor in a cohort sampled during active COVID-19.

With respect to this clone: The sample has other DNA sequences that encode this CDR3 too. DNA of the CDR3: TGTGCCAGCAGTTTATCAGGGGGTGGTGGCTACACCTTC. This gives the protein CASSLSGGGGYTF. This sequence joins TRBV27 and TRBJ1-2; possible D gene TRBD1, 6 bases. Germline V CDR1 and CDR2: MNHEY, SMNVEV (reference sequence). The CDR3 is 13 amino acids. V was clipped by 0 bases and J by 7 bases, with 9 bases between them.

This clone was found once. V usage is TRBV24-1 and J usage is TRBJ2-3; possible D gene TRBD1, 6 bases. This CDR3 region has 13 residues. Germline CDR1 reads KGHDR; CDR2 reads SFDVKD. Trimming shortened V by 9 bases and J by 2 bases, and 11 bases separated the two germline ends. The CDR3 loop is CATDQGNTDTQYF. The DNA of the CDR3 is TGTGCCACCGATCAGGGGAACACAGATACGCAGTATTTT.

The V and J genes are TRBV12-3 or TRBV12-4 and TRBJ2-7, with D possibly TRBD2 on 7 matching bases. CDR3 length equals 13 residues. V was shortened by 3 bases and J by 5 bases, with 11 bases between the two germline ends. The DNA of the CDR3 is TGTGCCAGCAGTTTGGGGGGGCCTGACGAGCAGTACTTC. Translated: CASSLGGPDEQYF.

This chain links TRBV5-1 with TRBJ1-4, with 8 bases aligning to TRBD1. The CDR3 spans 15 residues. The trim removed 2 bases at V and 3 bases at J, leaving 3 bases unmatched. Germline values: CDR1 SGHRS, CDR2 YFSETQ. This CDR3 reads CASSLTGGANEKLFF. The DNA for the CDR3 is TGCGCCAGCAGCTTAACAGGGGGAGCTAATGAAAAACTGTTTTTT.

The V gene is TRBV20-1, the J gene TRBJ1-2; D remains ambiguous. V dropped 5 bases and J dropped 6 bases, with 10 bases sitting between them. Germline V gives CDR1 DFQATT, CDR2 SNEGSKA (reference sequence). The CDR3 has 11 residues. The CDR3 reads CSAAGLDGYTF. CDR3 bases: TGCAGTGCTGCAGGACTGGATGGCTACACCTTC.

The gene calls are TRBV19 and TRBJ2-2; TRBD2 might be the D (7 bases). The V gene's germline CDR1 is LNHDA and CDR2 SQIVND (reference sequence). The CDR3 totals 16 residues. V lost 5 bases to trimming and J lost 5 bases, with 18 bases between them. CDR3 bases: TGTGCCAGTAGTTCTTCCCCGGGGGGCGGAACCGGGGAGCTGTTTTTT. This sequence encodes CASSSSPGGGTGELFF.

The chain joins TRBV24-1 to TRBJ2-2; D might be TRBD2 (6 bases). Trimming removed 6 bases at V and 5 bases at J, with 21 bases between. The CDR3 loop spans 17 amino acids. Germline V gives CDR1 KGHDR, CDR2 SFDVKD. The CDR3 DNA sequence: TGTGCCACCAGTTACCCCCGTATGGGGGGTGCAACCGGGGAGCTGTTTTTT. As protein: CATSYPRMGGATGELFF.

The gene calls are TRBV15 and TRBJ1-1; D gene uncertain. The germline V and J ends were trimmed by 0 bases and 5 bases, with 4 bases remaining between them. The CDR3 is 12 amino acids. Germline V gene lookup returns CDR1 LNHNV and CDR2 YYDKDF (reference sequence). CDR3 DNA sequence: TGTGCCACCAGCAGAGATCTTACTGAAGCTTTCTTT. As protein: CATSRDLTEAFF.

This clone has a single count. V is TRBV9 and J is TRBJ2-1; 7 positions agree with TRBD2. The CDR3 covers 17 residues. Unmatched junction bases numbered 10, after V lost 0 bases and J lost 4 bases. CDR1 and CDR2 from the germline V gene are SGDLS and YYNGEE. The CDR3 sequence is CASSVATDQAGYNEQFF. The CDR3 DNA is TGTGCCAGCAGCGTAGCAACAGATCAAGCGGGATACAATGAGCAGTTCTTC.

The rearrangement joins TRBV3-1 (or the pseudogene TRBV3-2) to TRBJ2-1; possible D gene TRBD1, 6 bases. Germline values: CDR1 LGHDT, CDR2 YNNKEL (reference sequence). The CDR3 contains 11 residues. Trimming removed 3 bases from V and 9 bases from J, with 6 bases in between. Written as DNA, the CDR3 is TGTGCCAGCAGCCACAGGGGTGAGCAGTTCTTC. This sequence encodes CASSHRGEQFF.

CDR3 sequence reads: CASLGGFYGYTF. The DNA for the CDR3 is TGTGCCAGCTTGGGGGGATTTTATGGCTACACCTTC. The chain is built from TRBV19 and TRBJ1-2; tentatively, D is TRBD1 (5 bases). CDR3 length: 12 residues. Trimming removed 9 bases from V and 5 bases from J, with 13 bases in between. Per the germline V gene, CDR1 is LNHDA and CDR2 is SQIVND (reference sequence).

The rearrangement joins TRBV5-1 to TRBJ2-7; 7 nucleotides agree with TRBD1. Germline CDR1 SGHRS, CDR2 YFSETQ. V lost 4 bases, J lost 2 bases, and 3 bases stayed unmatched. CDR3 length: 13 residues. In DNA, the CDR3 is TGCGCCAGCAGCGGTACAGGGGCCTACGAGCAGTACTTC. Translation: CASSGTGAYEQYF.

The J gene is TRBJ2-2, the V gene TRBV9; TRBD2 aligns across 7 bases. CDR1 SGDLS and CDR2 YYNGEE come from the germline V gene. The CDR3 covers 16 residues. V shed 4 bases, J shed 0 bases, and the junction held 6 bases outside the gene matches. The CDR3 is CASSLREGTNTGELFF. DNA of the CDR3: TGTGCCAGCAGCCTAAGGGAGGGGACGAACACCGGGGAGCTGTTTTTT.

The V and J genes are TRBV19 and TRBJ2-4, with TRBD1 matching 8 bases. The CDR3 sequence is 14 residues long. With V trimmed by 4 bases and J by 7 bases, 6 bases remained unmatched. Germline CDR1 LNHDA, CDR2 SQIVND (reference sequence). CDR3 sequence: CASSTLDRVNIQYF. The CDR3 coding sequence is TGTGCCAGTAGTACCCTGGACAGGGTTAACATTCAGTACTTC.

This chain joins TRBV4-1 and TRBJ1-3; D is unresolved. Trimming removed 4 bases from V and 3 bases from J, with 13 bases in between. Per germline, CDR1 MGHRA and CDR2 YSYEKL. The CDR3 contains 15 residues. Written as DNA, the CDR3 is TGCGCCAGCAGCCGAGCGGGCGCTTATGGAAACACCATATATTTT. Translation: CASSRAGAYGNTIYF.

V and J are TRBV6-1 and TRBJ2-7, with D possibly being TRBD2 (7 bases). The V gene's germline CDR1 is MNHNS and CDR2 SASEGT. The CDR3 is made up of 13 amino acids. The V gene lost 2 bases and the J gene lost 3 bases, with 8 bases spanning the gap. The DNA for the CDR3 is TGTGCCAGCAGTGAAAGGGGGGGCTACGAGCAGTACTTC. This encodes CASSERGGYEQYF.

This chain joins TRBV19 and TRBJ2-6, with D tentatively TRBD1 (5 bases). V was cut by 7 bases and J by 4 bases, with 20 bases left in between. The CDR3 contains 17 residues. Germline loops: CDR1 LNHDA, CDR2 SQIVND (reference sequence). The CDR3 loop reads CASTMKGNPSGANVLTF. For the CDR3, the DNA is TGTGCCAGTACCATGAAGGGGAACCCTTCGGGGGCCAACGTCCTGACTTTC.

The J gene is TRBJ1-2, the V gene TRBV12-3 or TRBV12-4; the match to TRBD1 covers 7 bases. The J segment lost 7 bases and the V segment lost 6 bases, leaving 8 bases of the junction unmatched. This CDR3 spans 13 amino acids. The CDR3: CASRQGTECGYTF. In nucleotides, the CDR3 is TGTGCCAGCAGACAAGGGACAGAGTGTGGCTACACCTTC.

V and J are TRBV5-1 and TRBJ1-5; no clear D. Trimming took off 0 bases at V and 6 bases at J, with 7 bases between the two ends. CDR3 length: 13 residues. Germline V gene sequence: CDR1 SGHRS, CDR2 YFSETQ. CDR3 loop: CASSLESGQPQHF. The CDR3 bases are TGCGCCAGCAGCTTGGAATCGGGTCAGCCCCAGCATTTT.

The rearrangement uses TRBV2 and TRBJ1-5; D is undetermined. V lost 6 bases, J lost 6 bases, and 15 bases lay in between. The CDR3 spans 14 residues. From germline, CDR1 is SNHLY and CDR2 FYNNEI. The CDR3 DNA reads TGTGCCAGCAGCTCCGATCAGGTCAGTCAGCCCCAGCATTTT. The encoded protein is CASSSDQVSQPQHF.

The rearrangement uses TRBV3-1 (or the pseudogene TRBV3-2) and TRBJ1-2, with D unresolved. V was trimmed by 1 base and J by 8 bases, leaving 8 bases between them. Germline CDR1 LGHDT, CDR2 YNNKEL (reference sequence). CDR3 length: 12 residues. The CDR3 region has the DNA TGTGCCAGCAGCCAAGTGCGGAGAGGCTACACCTTC. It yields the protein CASSQVRRGYTF.

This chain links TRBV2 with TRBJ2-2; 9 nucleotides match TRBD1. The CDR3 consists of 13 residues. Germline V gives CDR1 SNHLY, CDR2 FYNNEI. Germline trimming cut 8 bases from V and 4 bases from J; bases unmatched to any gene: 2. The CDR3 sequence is CASGQGITGELFF. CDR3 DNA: TGTGCCAGCGGACAGGGGATCACCGGGGAGCTGTTTTTT.

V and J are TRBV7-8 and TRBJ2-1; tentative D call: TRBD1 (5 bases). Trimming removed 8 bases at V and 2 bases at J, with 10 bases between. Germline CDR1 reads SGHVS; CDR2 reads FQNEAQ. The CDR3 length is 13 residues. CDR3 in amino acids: CASGQGTYNEQFF. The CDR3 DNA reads TGTGCCAGCGGACAAGGGACCTACAATGAGCAGTTCTTC.

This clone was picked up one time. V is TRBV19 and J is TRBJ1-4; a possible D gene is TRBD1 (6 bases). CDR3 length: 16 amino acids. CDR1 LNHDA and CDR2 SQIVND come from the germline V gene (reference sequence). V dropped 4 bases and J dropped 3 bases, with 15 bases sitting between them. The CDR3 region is CASSTNQGIANEKLFF. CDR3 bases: TGTGCCAGTAGTACGAACCAGGGGATTGCTAATGAAAAACTGTTTTTT.

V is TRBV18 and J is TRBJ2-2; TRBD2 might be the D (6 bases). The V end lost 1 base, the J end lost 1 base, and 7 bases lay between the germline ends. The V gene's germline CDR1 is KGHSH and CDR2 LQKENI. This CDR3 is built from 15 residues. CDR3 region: CASSPLGLNTGELFF. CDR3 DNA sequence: TGTGCCAGCTCACCACTGGGACTGAACACCGGGGAGCTGTTTTTT.